The clone carrying this T cell receptor (beta chain) has only a few counts. What it binds is unknown. The data are from a study of cytomegalovirus exposure and HLA in healthy donors. About the study: The approximately 130 validation repertoires matched the 666 first-cohort repertoires in platform, a later analysis reported.

The CDR3 covers 14 residues. Germline V gene sequence: CDR1 SGHNT, CDR2 YYREEE (reference sequence). Between the trimmed V and J ends, which lost 4 bases and 2 bases, there was a span of 10 bases. Study observations and caveats: Testing in vitro showed a few CMV-associated chains specific for CMV antigens.

The data were produced by immunoSEQ multiplex PCR, yet TCRdb's version contains in-frame clones alone and is incomplete. The sample comprises about 120,000 clones, around 89% of which are singletons, and around 6% rests with the top ten. Material: PBMCs. The V call is TRBV5-4, the J call TRBJ1-3, with a weak D call TRBD1 (5 bases). This clonotype originated in a woman under 30 in good health and CMV-seropositive. In DNA, the CDR3 is TGTGCCAGCAGCATAGACAGCACTGGAAACACCATATATTTT. Its protein product is CASSIDSTGNTIYF. The full variable domain, completed using reference TRBV5-4 and TRBJ1-3, is ETGVTQSPTHLIKTRGQQVTLRCSSQSGHNTVSWYQQALGQGPQFIFQYYREEENGRGNFPPRFSGLQFPNYSSELNVNALELDDSALYLCASSIDSTGNTIYFGEGSWLTVV.